This T cell receptor (beta chain) was profiled in a study of CD8 T cells in Susac syndrome (dated by TCRdb to 2018 to 2020). Regarding the research as a whole: Whether CD8+ T cell activation and differentiation in Susac syndrome was antigen driven was tested using repertoire sequencing. Here is what the overall study found, with its caveats: The number of individuals in the TCR sequencing and HLA analysis was recognized as being relatively small.

Peripheral blood CD8+ and CD4+ T cells from healthy donors, Susac syndrome patients and multiple sclerosis patients were profiled by high-throughput TCR beta sequencing. The multiple sclerosis controls were treatment-naive patients whose relapsing-remitting disease, either stable or active, fulfilled the revised McDonald criteria. CD8+ TEMRA cells were enriched by FACS, while bulk CD8+ and CD4+ T cells were purified by magnetic negative isolation. Blood was drawn into EDTA tubes, processed within 24 hours, and PBMCs were isolated by density gradient centrifugation. PBMCs destined for TCR sequencing were cryopreserved in liquid nitrogen and later thawed in a 37 °C water bath. The sorted or isolated CD4+, CD8+ and CD8+ TEMRA cells had a purity of 90% or higher. RNA was extracted using the RNeasy kit, and roughly 0.5 to 1 ug of the RNA was reverse transcribed with random hexamers. The immunoSEQ multiplex PCR assay, which covers 54 Vbeta and 13 Jbeta segments, was used to amplify TCR beta CDR3 regions. PCR amplification bias was corrected by using a synthetic template baseline for primer optimization and computational correction. Turning to the authors' computational methods: Reads were annotated to V, D and J genes per IMGT and analyzed with immunoSEQ Analyzer, keeping only productive sequences. Clonality was computed as one minus Shannon entropy normalized by log2 of the number of productive unique sequences. For each patient and control, public and private clones were evaluated among the 100 most prevalent clones. Clones were defined as Susac-specific when absent from the healthy and MS cohorts, from some 1,100 published viral clones and from other ImmuneACCESS disease sequences. The public reads were reprocessed in TCRdb via fastp at Q25 and MiXCR, keeping in-frame beta chains. Entries that share a CDR3 protein sequence are merged under the most common genes and DNA. V and J calls and clone size were set by TCRdb, not the authors. This sample gives 230,000 or so distinct CDR3 sequences in total; 95% of them show up just once. 0.085% to 0.095% of the sample rests with the top ten.

Regarding this clonotype: The clone's antigen remains unknown. No base quality values were provided; no much bigger clone lies one nucleotide off.

From V the trimming removes 0 bases and from J it removes 4 bases, while the gene matches leave 2 bases of the junction unaccounted for. The CDR3 contains 15 residues, cysteine and phenylalanine counted. Only the CDR3 region is kept as DNA, spanning 45 bases read in frame from base 1. CDR1 and CDR2, per the germline V gene, are SGHDT and YYEEEE. The sequenced sample consisted of CD4+ T cells from PBMCs. The chain is made from TRBV5-6 and TRBJ2-7; TRBD1 agrees with 12 junctional bases. This clonotype originated in a human donor with multiple sclerosis. CDR3 sequence: CASSLGDRGRYEQYF. The nucleotides are TGTGCCAGCAGCTTGGGGGACAGGGGGCGGTACGAGCAGTACTTC.